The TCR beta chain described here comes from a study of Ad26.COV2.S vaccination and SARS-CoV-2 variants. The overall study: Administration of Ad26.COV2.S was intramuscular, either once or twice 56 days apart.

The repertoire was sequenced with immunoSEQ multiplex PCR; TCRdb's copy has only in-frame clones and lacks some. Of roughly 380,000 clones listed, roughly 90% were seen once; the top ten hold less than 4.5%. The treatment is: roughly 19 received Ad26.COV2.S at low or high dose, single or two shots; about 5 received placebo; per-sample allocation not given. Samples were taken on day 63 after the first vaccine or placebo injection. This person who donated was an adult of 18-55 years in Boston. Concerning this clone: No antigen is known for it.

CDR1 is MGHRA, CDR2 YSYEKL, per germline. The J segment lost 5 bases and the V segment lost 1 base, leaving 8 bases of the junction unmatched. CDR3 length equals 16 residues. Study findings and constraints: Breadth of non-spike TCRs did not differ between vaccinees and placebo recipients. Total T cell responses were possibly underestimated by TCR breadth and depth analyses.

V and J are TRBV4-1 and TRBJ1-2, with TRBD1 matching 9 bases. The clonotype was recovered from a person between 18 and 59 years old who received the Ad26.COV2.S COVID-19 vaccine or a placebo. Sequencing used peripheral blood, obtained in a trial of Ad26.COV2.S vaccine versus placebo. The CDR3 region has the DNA TGCGCCAGCAGCCAAGTCCCGGGACAGGGTCGTTATGGCTACACCTTC. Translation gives CASSQVPGQGRYGYTF.